These T cell receptor beta chains were read from a single sample in a study of response to subunit inactivated influenza vaccine. TCRdb recomputed calls from the RT-PCR reads with MiXCR, one row per CDR3 protein. The top ten clones hold more than 9.5% of a sample with roughly 570,000 distinct CDR3 sequences, around 15% of them seen once. This material consisted of PBMCs from blood, taken 11 to 12 days after vaccination. Receptors originate from a man aged 50 to 60 who received an inactivated influenza vaccine. Each CDR3 is given with its conserved first and last residue. The order of the fields is D gene, clone size, V gene, J gene, CDR3 DNA, CDR3 protein. The D gene is left open where the match is weak. Clone size is stated in some rows and not others, as once, few, many or a class when expanded.

>NA|few|TRBV28|TRBJ2-7
TGTGCCAGCCATGGGGCGAACGAGCAGTACTTC
CASHGANEQYF
>NA|few|TRBV11-2|TRBJ2-1
TGTGCCAGCAGCTCCGACCTCCGGGACAATGAGCAGTTCTTC
CASSSDLRDNEQFF
>NA|many|TRBV28|TRBJ1-6
TGTGCCAGCAGTTCCCCTGGGGAGAGGGATTCACCCCTCCACTTT
CASSSPGERDSPLHF
>TRBD2|NA|TRBV7-2|TRBJ2-3
TGTGCCAGCAGCTTAGCGGCTAGCGGGAGTCATACGCAGTATTTT
CASSLAASGSHTQYF
>NA|few|TRBV6-1|TRBJ1-2
TGTGCCAGCAGCCTCTCCCCACAGGGCAACTATGGCTACACCTTC
CASSLSPQGNYGYTF
>NA|NA|TRBV29-1|TRBJ1-1
TGCAGCGTTGGATCGGGGGATGGAGCTTTCTTT
CSVGSGDGAFF
>NA|few|TRBV6-5|TRBJ2-7
TGTGCCAGCAGTTACTCGAACCGGGACGAGCAGTACTTC
CASSYSNRDEQYF
>TRBD1|NA|TRBV9|TRBJ2-7
TGTGCCAGCAGCCCCCCCGGGACAGATGACGAGCAGTACTTC
CASSPPGTDDEQYF
>NA|many|TRBV6-5|TRBJ1-3
TGTGCCAGCAGTTACTCCCGGAGGCCTGGAAACACCATATATTTT
CASSYSRRPGNTIYF
>TRBD1|few|TRBV5-8|TRBJ1-2
TGTGCCAGCAGCGTAACAACCGGGACAGTCGTCCGCGGCTACACCTTC
CASSVTTGTVVRGYTF
>TRBD2|few|TRBV3-1|TRBJ2-5
TGTGCCAGCAGCCAGCTTGCGGGAGGACCAGAGACCCAGTACTTC
CASSQLAGGPETQYF
>NA|NA|TRBV6-6|TRBJ1-2
TGTGCCAGCAGTGTGGCCCTTAACTATGGCTACACCTTC
CASSVALNYGYTF
>TRBD2|few|TRBV7-6|TRBJ2-3
TGTGCCAGCAGCTTAGGGGCCCACCCCGGGAGGGATACGCAGTATTTT
CASSLGAHPGRDTQYF